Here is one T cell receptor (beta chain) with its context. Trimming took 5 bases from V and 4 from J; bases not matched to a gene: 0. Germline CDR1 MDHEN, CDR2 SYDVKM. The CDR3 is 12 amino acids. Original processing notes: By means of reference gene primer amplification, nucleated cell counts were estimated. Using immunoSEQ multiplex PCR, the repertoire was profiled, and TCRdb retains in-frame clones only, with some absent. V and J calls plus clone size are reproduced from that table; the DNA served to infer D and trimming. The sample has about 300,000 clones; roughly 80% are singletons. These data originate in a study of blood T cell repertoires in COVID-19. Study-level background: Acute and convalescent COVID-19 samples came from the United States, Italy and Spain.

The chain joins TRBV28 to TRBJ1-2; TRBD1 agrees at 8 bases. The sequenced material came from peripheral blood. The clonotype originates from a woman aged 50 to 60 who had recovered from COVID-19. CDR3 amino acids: CASSTGGYGYTF. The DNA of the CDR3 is TGTGCCAGCAGTACAGGGGGCTATGGCTACACCTTC.